The table lists the clone carrying this TCR beta chain with a count of one. Its matching antigen is unknown. This entry is derived from a study of cytomegalovirus exposure and HLA in healthy donors. It was with 60 Vbeta and 13 Jbeta primers that the PCR ran. The data were produced by immunoSEQ multiplex PCR, yet TCRdb's version contains in-frame clones alone and is incomplete. Found here are around 97,000 clones, roughly 80% of them singletons; the top ten hold 4%. With V trimmed by 2 bases and J by 2 bases, 3 bases remained unmatched. The CDR3 has 15 residues. Germline values: CDR1 MNHEY, CDR2 SMNVEV (reference sequence). Whole-study findings and limits: The dataset shows that most TCR sequences were rare, while some public TCRs occurred in many donors.

This rearrangement joins TRBV27 to TRBJ2-3; 8 nucleotides match TRBD1. Specimen: PBMCs. The receptor was isolated from a man aged 45-60 years in good health and CMV-seropositive. The CDR3 DNA reads TGTGCCAGCAGTTTACGGACAGGGTACACAGATACGCAGTATTTT. Encoded protein: CASSLRTGYTDTQYF.